The 3 T cell receptor beta chains in this list originate from one sample, sequenced in a study of blood T cell repertoires in COVID-19. Profiled with immunoSEQ multiplex PCR; TCRdb holds only in-frame clones, not every one. The repertoire holds almost 350,000 clones, with around 90% as singletons. Sequencing input: peripheral blood. Every receptor here comes from a woman aged 55-69 years with COVID-19, enrolled during active disease.

The V call is TRBV6-5, the J call TRBJ1-4; 7 bases are shared with TRBD1. This CDR3 has 13 amino acids. V lost 2 bases, J lost 7 bases, and 1 base stayed unmatched. Germline loops: CDR1 MNHEY, CDR2 SVGAGI. The CDR3 reads CASSYRTGEKLFF. CDR3 nucleotides: TGTGCCAGCAGTTACAGGACAGGTGAAAAACTGTTTTTT.

The chain employs TRBV6-6 and TRBJ1-2, with D perhaps TRBD1 (5 bases). Germline V gene sequence: CDR1 MNHNY, CDR2 SVGAGI (reference sequence). This CDR3 has 13 residues. V was clipped by 7 bases and J by 7 bases, with 16 bases between them. The CDR3, as DNA: TGTGCCAGCACCTCACAGGAGCTCGGTGGCTACACCTTC. This translates into CASTSQELGGYTF.

This clone has at least ten counts. The rearrangement uses TRBV7-8 and TRBJ1-5; 9 bases match TRBD1. This CDR3 spans 15 amino acids. Germline CDR1 is SGHVS and CDR2 is FQNEAQ. The junction had 6 bases not matched to a gene; V was cut back by 5 bases and J by 4 bases. The CDR3 protein is CASSTPGQGNQPQHF. The CDR3, as DNA: TGTGCCAGCAGCACCCCGGGACAGGGAAATCAGCCCCAGCATTTT.